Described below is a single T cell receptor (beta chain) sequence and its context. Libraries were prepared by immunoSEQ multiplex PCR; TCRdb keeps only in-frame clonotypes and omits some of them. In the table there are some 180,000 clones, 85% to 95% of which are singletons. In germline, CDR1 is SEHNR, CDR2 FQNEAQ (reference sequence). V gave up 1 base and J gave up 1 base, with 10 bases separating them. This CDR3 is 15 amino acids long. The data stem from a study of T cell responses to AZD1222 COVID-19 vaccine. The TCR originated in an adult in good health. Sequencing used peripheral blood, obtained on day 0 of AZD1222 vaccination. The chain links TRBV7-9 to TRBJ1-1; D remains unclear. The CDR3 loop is CASSLVASGNTEAFF. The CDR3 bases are TGTGCCAGCAGCTTAGTCGCTTCCGGGAACACTGAAGCTTTCTTT.